Shown below are 24 T cell receptor beta chains from a single sample sequenced in a study of molecular identifiers for immune sequencing clone quantification. TCRdb ran MiXCR on the PCR reads and lists one entry per CDR3 protein. The repertoire holds about 630,000 distinct CDR3 sequences, over 25% seen once, with 0.78% in the top ten. The source material was naive CD8+ T cells from blood, with Jurkat cell RNA spiked in. Documented subset: FACS-sorted CD8+CD4-CCR7+CD45RA+ naive T cells. These receptors all come from a human donor in good health. Some libraries in this study had Jurkat cell RNA spiked in.

A remark on this clonotype: This clone may be a read error of a much larger clone one base away. Given the absence of the conserved phenylalanine or tryptophan at the CDR3 end, a read error is likely. The chain couples TRBV4-1 to TRBJ1-5; no clear D gene. This CDR3 spans 15 amino acids. Trimming pared 1 base from V and 6 bases from J, leaving 13 bases between. The germline gives CDR1 MGHRA, CDR2 YSYEKL. CDR3 amino acids: CASSQGRGMSQPQHI. CDR3 in DNA: TGCGCCAGCAGCCAAGGTAGAGGGATGAGTCAGCCCCAGCATATT.

In this sample, this clonotype turned up many times. The chain couples TRBV4-1 to TRBJ2-7, with 8 bases fitting TRBD2. The ends lost 3 bases at V and 2 bases at J; junction bases unmatched: 6. CDR3 length equals 15 residues. The germline V gene has CDR1 MGHRA and CDR2 YSYEKL. CDR3: CASSQSGGAAYEQYF. The CDR3 DNA follows: TGCGCCAGCAGCCAGAGCGGGGGAGCCGCCTACGAGCAGTACTTC.

A note on this clonotype: Possible read error: a much larger clone is one base away. The J gene is TRBJ2-6, the V gene TRBV27; D gene ambiguous. CDR1 is MNHEY, CDR2 SMNVEV, per germline (reference sequence). There are 15 residues in the CDR3. V was pared by 4 bases and J by 0 bases, with 7 bases between. CDR3 DNA sequence: TGTGCCAGCAGTTACAGCTTCTCTGGGGCCAACGTCCTGACTTTC. It yields the protein CASSYSFSGANVLTF.

This clonotype was counted between two and nine times. J is TRBJ2-7 and V is TRBV4-1; TRBD1 matches at 7 bases. V lost 5 bases, J lost 0 bases, and 7 bases stayed unmatched. Germline V gene sequence: CDR1 MGHRA, CDR2 YSYEKL. The CDR3 consists of 15 residues. CDR3 sequence reads: CASSLTGDRSYEQYF. The CDR3 nucleotides read TGCGCCAGCAGCTTAACAGGGGATCGCTCCTACGAGCAGTACTTC.

This chain uses TRBV27 with TRBJ1-1; maybe TRBD1 (5 bases). The CDR3 runs to 13 residues. Trimming took off 4 bases at V and 6 bases at J, with 12 bases between the two ends. The germline V gene has CDR1 MNHEY and CDR2 SMNVEV (reference sequence). CDR3 sequence: CASSYQGASEAFF. In DNA form, the CDR3 reads TGTGCCAGCAGTTATCAGGGCGCGTCTGAAGCTTTCTTT.

This clonotype was detected ten times or more. This chain joins TRBV29-1 and TRBJ2-7; 8 bases align to TRBD2. CDR1 and CDR2 (germline): SQVTM, ANQGSEA. V was pared by 0 bases and J by 0 bases, with 4 bases of the junction left unmatched. CDR3 length equals 15 residues. The CDR3 DNA reads as TGCAGCGTTGAAGATCGGGGGACTAGCTCCTACGAGCAGTACTTC. The encoded protein is CSVEDRGTSSYEQYF.

This clonotype was found many times. The genes are TRBV19 and TRBJ1-1; D remains unclear. Per the germline V gene, CDR1 is LNHDA and CDR2 is SQIVND (reference sequence). Trimming took 2 bases from V and 7 from J, leaving 8 bases between them. The CDR3 has 12 residues. CDR3 in amino acids: CASSIPGVEAFF. In DNA, the CDR3 is TGTGCCAGTAGTATACCGGGCGTTGAAGCTTTCTTT.

With regard to this clonotype: Mismatch with germline at one junction end may stem from a read error. This chain connects TRBV13 to TRBJ1-1; the D is unclear. Germline CDR1 and CDR2: PRHDT and FYEKMQ (reference sequence). This CDR3 has 14 amino acids. Here the CDR3 DNA reads TGTGCCTGCAGCTACGGGGTCTTAAAGGCTGAAGCTTTCTTT. Translated: CACSYGVLKAEAFF.

The sample holds many counts of this clonotype. The chain is built from TRBV6-6 and TRBJ2-2; TRBD2 agrees at 9 bases. CDR1 is MNHNY and CDR2 is SVGAGI in the germline V gene (reference sequence). The length of the CDR3 is 17 residues. The V gene end was trimmed by 6 bases and the J gene end by 3 bases; junction bases not matched to a gene: 11. CDR3: CASRGRSGTSHTGELFF. The CDR3 region has the DNA TGTGCCAGCAGGGGGAGATCCGGGACTAGCCACACCGGGGAGCTGTTTTTT.

Points on this clonotype: A much larger clonotype is one base distant, so this may be a read error. The chain combines TRBV6-6 with TRBJ2-7; D gene unclear. The CDR3 is 16 residues long. V was pared by 8 bases and J by 2 bases, with 22 bases between. Germline-derived CDR1 and CDR2 are MNHNY and SVGAGI (reference sequence). CDR3 region: CASGRGPETRAYEQYF. The CDR3 DNA follows: TGTGCCAGCGGTCGAGGCCCGGAAACCCGTGCCTACGAGCAGTACTTC.

J is TRBJ2-7 and V is TRBV4-1; 7 bases agree with TRBD1. Germline assignment: CDR1 MGHRA and CDR2 YSYEKL. There are 14 residues in the CDR3. The junction had 11 bases not matched to a gene; V was cut back by 3 bases and J by 9 bases. The CDR3 protein is CASSHAGGESGQYF. The CDR3 nucleotides read TGCGCCAGCAGCCATGCAGGGGGAGAATCCGGGCAGTACTTC.

This clonotype was seen at least ten times. The gene calls are TRBV6-5 and TRBJ2-7; perhaps D is TRBD1 or TRBD2 (5 bases each). The germline gives CDR1 MNHEY, CDR2 SVGAGI. The CDR3 runs to 13 residues. V was clipped by 6 bases and J by 8 bases, with 17 bases between them. The CDR3 is CASSPGSAGKQYF. The DNA of the CDR3 is TGTGCCAGCAGCCCGGGGTCGGCAGGGAAGCAGTACTTC.

This clonotype came up many times. V gene TRBV29-1 combines with J gene TRBJ2-7, with D perhaps given as TRBD1 or TRBD2 (7 bases each). Germline CDR1 reads SQVTM; CDR2 reads ANQGSEA. The CDR3 contains 14 residues. V lost 4 bases, J lost 3 bases, and 16 bases lay in between. CDR3 residues: CSVAGGGTIYEQYF. The CDR3 DNA follows: TGCAGCGTTGCAGGGGGGGGCACTATCTACGAGCAGTACTTC.

This clonotype was seen at least ten times. The J gene is TRBJ2-3, the V gene TRBV7-9; D gene uncertain. V was clipped by 4 bases and J by 2 bases, with 4 bases between them. Germline lookup yields CDR1 SEHNR and CDR2 FQNEAQ (reference sequence). The CDR3 length is 12 residues. Written as DNA, the CDR3 is TGTGCCAGCAGCTCCTACACAGATACGCAGTATTTT. Translating gives CASSSYTDTQYF.

For this clonotype: This may be a read error: a much more frequent sequence differs by one nucleotide. The chain joins TRBV19 to TRBJ1-1, with a weak D call TRBD1 (5 bases). Between the trimmed V and J ends, which lost 7 bases and 6 bases, there was a span of 15 bases. This CDR3 has 13 residues. Germline V gene lookup returns CDR1 LNHDA and CDR2 SQIVND (reference sequence). The CDR3 bases are TGTGCCAGTAATCTGGAGGACACCCCTGAAGCTTTCTTT. Protein sequence: CASNLEDTPEAFF. The full variable domain, in which reference TRBV19 and TRBJ1-1 provide the parts outside the CDR3, is DGGITQSPKYLFRKEGQNVTLSCEQNLNHDAMYWYRQDPGQGLRLIYYSQIVNDFQKGDIAEGYSVSREKKESFPLTVTSAQKNPTAFYLCASNLEDTPEAFFGQGTRLTVV.

The chain has TRBV7-6 and TRBJ1-4, with 11 nucleotides matching TRBD1. CDR3 length equals 15 residues. The germline gives CDR1 SGHVS, CDR2 FNYEAQ. V trimming: 4 bases; J trimming: 7 bases; junction bases outside the gene matches: 5. The CDR3 sequence is CASSSGQGAGEKLFF. As DNA, the CDR3 is TGTGCCAGCAGCTCCGGACAGGGGGCAGGTGAAAAACTGTTTTTT.

This clonotype was seen repeatedly, ten times or more. The V gene is TRBV9, the J gene TRBJ2-2, with a weak D call TRBD1 (6 bases). V gave up 10 bases and J gave up 6 bases, with 10 bases separating them. The CDR3 has 11 residues. The germline gives CDR1 SGDLS, CDR2 YYNGEE. The CDR3 nucleotides are TGTGCCTCCAGGGGCGCCGGGGAGCTGTTTTTT. Translating gives CASRGAGELFF.

This clonotype has only one observation. This sequence joins TRBV19 and TRBJ2-2, with a weak D call TRBD1 (6 bases). The CDR3 is 16 amino acids. Germline V gives CDR1 LNHDA, CDR2 SQIVND (reference sequence). Trimming stripped 3 bases from V and 3 bases from J, with 14 bases between. The CDR3: CASSIGQGLYTGELFF. CDR3 bases: TGTGCCAGTAGTATTGGCCAGGGGCTTTACACCGGGGAGCTGTTTTTT. Drawing the rest from reference TRBV19 and TRBJ2-2, the complete variable domain is DGGITQSPKYLFRKEGQNVTLSCEQNLNHDAMYWYRQDPGQGLRLIYYSQIVNDFQKGDIAEGYSVSREKKESFPLTVTSAQKNPTAFYLCASSIGQGLYTGELFFGEGSRLTVL.

This clonotype was counted ten times or more. The rearrangement joins TRBV4-3 to TRBJ2-2, with a weak D call TRBD2 (6 bases). Deletions cut 2 bases from V and 5 bases from J, with 18 bases between. CDR1 LGHNA and CDR2 YSLEER come from the germline V gene. This CDR3 has 17 amino acids. CDR3 sequence: CASSQPLEGLGTGELFF. As DNA, the CDR3 is TGCGCCAGCAGCCAACCTTTGGAGGGCCTAGGTACCGGGGAGCTGTTTTTT.

Comment on this clonotype: A single base separates this from a much larger clone, so it may be a read error. V gene TRBV28 combines with J gene TRBJ2-4; perhaps TRBD2 as D (6 bases). The CDR3 extends over 16 amino acids. Germline V lookup: CDR1 MDHEN, CDR2 SYDVKM. The V and J ends lost 6 bases and 8 bases respectively, with 23 bases between them. CDR3 coding DNA: TGTGCCAGCAGCCAGGGACTGGGCGAAGTCTTTGACATTCAGTACTTC. It translates to CASSQGLGEVFDIQYF.

This clonotype appeared many times. The rearrangement uses TRBV4-3 and TRBJ2-5; a weak D match, TRBD2 (5 bases). CDR1 is LGHNA, CDR2 YSLEER, per germline. V lost 0 bases and J lost 1, with 9 bases in between. The CDR3 spans 15 residues. In nucleotides, the CDR3 is TGCGCCAGCAGCCAAGATTGGAGCGGCCAAGAGACCCAGTACTTC. It specifies CASSQDWSGQETQYF.

About this clonotype itself: A read error may be the cause here, since a much bigger clone is one base away. The V call is TRBV9, the J call TRBJ2-7; D may match TRBD1 or TRBD2 (6 bases each). The germline V and J ends were trimmed by 4 bases and 9 bases, with 23 bases remaining between them. Germline V lookup: CDR1 SGDLS, CDR2 YYNGEE. The CDR3 has 15 amino acids. CDR3 region: CASSPEGDSAPGQYF. The CDR3 coding sequence is TGTGCCAGCAGCCCAGAGGGGGACTCAGCGCCCGGGCAGTACTTC.

This clonotype was detected once. The conserved closing phenylalanine or tryptophan is absent in this CDR3, likely reflecting a read error. V is TRBV18 and J is TRBJ1-5; D remains ambiguous. The CDR3 has 14 residues. With 4 bases removed from V and 0 bases from J, the gap between germline ends came to 7 bases. The germline gives CDR1 KGHSH, CDR2 LQKENI. CDR3 coding DNA: TGTGCCAGCTCACGGACGGATAGCAATCAGCCCCAGCATTCT. It yields the protein CASSRTDSNQPQHS.

This clonotype was counted a few times. The chain is built from TRBV24-1 and TRBJ2-2; 7 nucleotides align to TRBD1. The CDR3 contains 13 residues. The V and J ends lost 7 bases and 6 bases, in that order; junction bases with no gene match: 4. The germline V gene has CDR1 KGHDR and CDR2 SFDVKD. CDR3: CATSRQGSGELFF. CDR3 nucleotide sequence: TGTGCCACCAGCCGACAGGGATCCGGGGAGCTGTTTTTT.